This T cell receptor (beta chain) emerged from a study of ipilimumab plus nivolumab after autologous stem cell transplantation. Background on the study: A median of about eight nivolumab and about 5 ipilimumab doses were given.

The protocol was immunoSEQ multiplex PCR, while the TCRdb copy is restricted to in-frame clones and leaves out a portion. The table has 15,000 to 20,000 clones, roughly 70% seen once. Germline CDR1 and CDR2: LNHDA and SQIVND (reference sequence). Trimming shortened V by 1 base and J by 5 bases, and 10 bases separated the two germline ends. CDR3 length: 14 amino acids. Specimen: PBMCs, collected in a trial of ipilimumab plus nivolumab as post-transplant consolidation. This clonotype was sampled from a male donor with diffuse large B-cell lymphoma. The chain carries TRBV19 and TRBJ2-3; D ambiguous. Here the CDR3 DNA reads TGTGCCAGTAGTATAGGGTCCGTAGAAGATACGCAGTATTTT. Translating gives CASSIGSVEDTQYF.